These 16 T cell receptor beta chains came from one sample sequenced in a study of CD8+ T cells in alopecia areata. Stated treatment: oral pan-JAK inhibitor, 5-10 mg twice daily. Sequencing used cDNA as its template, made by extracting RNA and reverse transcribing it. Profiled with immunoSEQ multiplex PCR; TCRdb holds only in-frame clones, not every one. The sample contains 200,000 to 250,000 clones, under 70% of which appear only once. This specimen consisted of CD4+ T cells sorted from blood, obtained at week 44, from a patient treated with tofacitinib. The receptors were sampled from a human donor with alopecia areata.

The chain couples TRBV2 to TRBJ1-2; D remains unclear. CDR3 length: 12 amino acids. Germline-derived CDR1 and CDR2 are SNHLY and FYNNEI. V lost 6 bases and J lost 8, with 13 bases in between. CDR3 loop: CASRLESSGYTF. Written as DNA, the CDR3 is TGTGCCAGCAGACTGGAATCCAGCGGCTACACCTTC.

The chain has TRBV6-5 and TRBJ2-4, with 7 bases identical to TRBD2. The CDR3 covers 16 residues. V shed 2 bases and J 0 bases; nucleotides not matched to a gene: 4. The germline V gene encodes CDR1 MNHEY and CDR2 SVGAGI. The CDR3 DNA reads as TGTGCCAGCAGTTACGGCCTAGCGGTAGCCAAAAACATTCAGTACTTC. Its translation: CASSYGLAVAKNIQYF.

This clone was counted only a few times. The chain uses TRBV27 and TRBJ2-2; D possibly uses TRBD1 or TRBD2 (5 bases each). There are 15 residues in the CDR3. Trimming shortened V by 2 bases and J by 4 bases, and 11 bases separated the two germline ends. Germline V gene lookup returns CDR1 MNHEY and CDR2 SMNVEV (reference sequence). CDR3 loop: CASSLRGYGTGELFF. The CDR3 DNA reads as TGTGCCAGCAGTTTACGGGGCTATGGCACCGGGGAGCTGTTTTTT.

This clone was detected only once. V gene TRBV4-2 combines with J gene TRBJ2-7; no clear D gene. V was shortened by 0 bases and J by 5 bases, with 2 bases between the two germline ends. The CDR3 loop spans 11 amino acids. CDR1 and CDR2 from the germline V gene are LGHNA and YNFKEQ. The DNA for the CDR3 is TGTGCCAGCAGCCAAGAGCACGAGCAGTACTTC. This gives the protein CASSQEHEQYF.

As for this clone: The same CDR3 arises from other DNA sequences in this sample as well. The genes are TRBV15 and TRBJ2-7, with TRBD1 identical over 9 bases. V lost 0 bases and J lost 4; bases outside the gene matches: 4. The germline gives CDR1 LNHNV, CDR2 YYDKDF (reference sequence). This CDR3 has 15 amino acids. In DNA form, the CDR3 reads TGTGCCACCAGCAGAGAGGGACAGGGTTTGTACGAGCAGTACTTC. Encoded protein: CATSREGQGLYEQYF.

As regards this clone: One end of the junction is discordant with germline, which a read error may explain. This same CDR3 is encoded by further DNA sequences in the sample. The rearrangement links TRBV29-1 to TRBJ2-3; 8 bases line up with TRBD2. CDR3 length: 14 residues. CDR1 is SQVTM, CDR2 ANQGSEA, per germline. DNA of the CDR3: TGCAGCGTGGAAGGGACGGGGGGGGCAGATACGCAGTATTTT. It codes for CSVEGTGGADTQYF.

This CDR3 is CASSSRTSGGGDTQYF. As DNA, the CDR3 is TGTGCCAGCAGCTCTAGGACTAGCGGGGGGGGAGATACGCAGTATTTT. The V gene is TRBV5-4, the J gene TRBJ2-3, with 15 positions matching TRBD2. V lost 3 bases and J lost 5; bases outside the gene matches: 4. The CDR3 spans 16 residues. Looked up from germline, CDR1 is SGHNT and CDR2 is YYREEE (reference sequence).

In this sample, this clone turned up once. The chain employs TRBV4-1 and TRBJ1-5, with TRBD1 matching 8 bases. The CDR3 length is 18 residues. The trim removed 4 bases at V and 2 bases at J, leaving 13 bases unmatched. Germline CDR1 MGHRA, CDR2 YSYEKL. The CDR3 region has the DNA TGCGCCAGCAGCCCGCGACAGGGGAATATGGGAGGCAATCAGCCCCAGCATTTT. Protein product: CASSPRQGNMGGNQPQHF.

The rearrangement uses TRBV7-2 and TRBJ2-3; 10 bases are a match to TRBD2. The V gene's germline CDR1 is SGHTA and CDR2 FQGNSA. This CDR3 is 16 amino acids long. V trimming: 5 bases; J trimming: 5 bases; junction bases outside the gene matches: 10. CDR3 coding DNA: TGTGCCAGCAGCCTCTTAGCGGGGGGTTCCGGAGATACGCAGTATTTT. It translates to CASSLLAGGSGDTQYF.

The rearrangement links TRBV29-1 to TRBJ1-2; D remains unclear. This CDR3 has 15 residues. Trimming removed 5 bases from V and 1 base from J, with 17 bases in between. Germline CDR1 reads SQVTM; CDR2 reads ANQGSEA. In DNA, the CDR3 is TGCAGCGTTAAAGGCACCCCGGCGGGTAACTATGGCTACACCTTC. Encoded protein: CSVKGTPAGNYGYTF. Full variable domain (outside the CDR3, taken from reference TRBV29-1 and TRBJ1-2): SAVISQKPSRDICQRGTSLTIQCQVDSQVTMMFWYRQQPGQSLTLIATANQGSEATYESGFVIDKFPISRPNLTFSTLTVSNMSPEDSSIYLCSVKGTPAGNYGYTFGSGTRLTVV.

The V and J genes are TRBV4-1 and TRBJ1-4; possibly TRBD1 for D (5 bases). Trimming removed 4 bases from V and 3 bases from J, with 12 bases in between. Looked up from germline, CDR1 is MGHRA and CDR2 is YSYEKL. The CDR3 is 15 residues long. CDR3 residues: CASSLIQGANEKLFF. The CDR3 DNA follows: TGCGCCAGCAGCCTAATCCAGGGAGCTAATGAAAAACTGTTTTTT.

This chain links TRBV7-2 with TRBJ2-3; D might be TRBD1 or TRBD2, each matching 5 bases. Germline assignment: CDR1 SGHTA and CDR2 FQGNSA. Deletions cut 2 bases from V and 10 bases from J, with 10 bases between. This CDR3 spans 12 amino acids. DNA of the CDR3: TGTGCCAGCAGCTTACTGGGGGTGGCGCAGTATTTT. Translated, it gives CASSLLGVAQYF. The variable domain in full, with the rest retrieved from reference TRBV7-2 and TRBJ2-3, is GAGVSQSPSNKVTEKGKDVELRCDPISGHTALYWYRQSLGQGLEFLIYFQGNSAPDKSGLPSDRFSAERTGGSVSTLTIQRTQQEDSAVYLCASSLLGVAQYFGPGTRLTVL.

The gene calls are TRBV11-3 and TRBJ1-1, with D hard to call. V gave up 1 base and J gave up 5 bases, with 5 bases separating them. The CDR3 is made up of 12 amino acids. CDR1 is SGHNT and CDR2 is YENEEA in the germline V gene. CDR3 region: CASSLGRTEAFF. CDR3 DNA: TGTGCCAGCAGCTTAGGGCGGACTGAAGCTTTCTTT.

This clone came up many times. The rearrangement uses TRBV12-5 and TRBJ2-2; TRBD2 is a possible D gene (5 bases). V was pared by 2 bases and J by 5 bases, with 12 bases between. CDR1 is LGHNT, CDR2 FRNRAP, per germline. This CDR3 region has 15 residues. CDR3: CASGLLMRTTGELFF. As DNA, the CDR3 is TGTGCTAGTGGTTTGCTAATGAGGACTACCGGGGAGCTGTTTTTT. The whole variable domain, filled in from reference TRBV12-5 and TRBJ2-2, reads DARVTQTPRHKVTEMGQEVTMRCQPILGHNTVFWYRQTMMQGLELLAYFRNRAPLDDSGMPKDRFSAEMPDATLATLKIQPSEPRDSAVYFCASGLLMRTTGELFFGEGSRLTVL.

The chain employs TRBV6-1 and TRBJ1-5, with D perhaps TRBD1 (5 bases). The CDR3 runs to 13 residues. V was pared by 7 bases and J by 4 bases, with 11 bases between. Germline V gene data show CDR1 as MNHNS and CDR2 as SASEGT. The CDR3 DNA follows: TGTGCCAGCACCAACGGGGCAAATCAGCCCCAGCATTTT. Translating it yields CASTNGANQPQHF.

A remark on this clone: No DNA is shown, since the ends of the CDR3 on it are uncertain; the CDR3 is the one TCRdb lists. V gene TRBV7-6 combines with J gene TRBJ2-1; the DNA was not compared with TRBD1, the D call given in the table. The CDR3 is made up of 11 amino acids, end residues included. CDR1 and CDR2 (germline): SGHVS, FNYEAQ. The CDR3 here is CASSFGTGAFF.